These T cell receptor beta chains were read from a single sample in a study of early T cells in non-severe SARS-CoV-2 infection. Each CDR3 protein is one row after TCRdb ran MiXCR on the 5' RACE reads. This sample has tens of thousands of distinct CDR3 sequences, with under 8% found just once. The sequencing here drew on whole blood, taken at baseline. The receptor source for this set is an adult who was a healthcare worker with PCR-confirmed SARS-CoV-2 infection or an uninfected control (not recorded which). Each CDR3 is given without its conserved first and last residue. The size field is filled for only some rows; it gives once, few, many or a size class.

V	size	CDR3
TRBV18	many	ASSPPGNTEAF
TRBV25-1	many	ASLGQGGYNEQF
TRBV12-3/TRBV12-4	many	ASSWVARVRRGQKEKLF
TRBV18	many	ASSPPGADTQY
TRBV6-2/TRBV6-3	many	ASSNRGQPLAGANVLT
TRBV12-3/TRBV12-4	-	ATSPGWGSLSGNTIY
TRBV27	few	ASSSEREHTGELF
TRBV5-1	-	ASSTTVGINEQY
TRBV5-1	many	ASSLLKQGNEQY
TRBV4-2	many	ASSLPNGVSRGYT
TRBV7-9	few	ASSSGTQFNQPQH
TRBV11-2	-	ASSTAPPYEQY
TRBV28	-	ASSLGVSVMEETQY
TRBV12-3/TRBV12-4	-	ASSLKEGPYEQY
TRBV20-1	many	SALYGLDGTDTQY
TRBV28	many	ASRDHRRNQPQH
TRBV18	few	ASSPPSNYGYT
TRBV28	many	ASRTGYEQY
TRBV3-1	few	ASSPERDITEAF
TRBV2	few	ARGQDSYEQY
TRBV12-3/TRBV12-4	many	ASSLGGNTIY
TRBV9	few	ASSVGGTDTQY
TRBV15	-	ATSRGQGNTEAF
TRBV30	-	AWSDKGAALGGTQY
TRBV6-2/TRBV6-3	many	ASSKTSGGVFYNEQF
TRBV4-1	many	ASSQERWGKGTDTQY
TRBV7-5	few	ISVPEAGGLADSYEQY
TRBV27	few	ASSLRGARVEAF
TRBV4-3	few	ASSQEQGGQPASYEQY
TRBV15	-	ATSSAGLYNEQF
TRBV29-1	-	SVNVGWLSYEQY
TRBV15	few	ATSRVQAGGEQY
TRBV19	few	ASSIRGGAYQETQY
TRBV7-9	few	ASSPDGYEQY
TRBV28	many	ASRSPGQGASYEQY
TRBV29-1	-	SVGTGSDTQY
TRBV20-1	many	SARDGGTGDEAF
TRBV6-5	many	ASKTGPYTGELF
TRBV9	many	ASSVGSGGHSTQY
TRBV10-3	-	AISESGTGEAGELF
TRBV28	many	ASSSSDTTHEEQY
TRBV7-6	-	ASSLGDEQF
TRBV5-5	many	ASSLAQNEKLF
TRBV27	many	ASSLRPISTDTQY
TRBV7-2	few	ASSFQRGVTDTQY
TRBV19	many	ASSIDGDRVTDEQF
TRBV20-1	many	SARWGGRDEQF
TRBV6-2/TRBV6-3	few	ASSAPSGGLYEQY
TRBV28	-	ASTGTPNTGELF
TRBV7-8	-	ASSLSRAHNSPLH
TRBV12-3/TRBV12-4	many	ASSLAGGRTYEQY
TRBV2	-	ASRGPWELF
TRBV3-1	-	ASSQTGGRGYEQY
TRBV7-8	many	ASNIAGVTEAF